The rows below give T cell receptor beta chains drawn from one sample of a study of cytomegalovirus exposure and HLA in healthy donors. Generated by immunoSEQ multiplex PCR, the TCRdb table keeps only in-frame clones and is missing some. This sample has 100,000 to 120,000 clones; about 81% occur once, and the top ten carry under 1.5%. Sequences were obtained from PBMCs. All receptors come from a man aged 25-45 years in good health and CMV-seronegative. The CDR3 runs from the conserved cysteine through the conserved F or W. The D gene is left open where the match is weak. Clone size is not always given. Where it is, it says once, few, many or a class for expanded clones.

V	D	J	size	DNA	CDR3
TRBV12-5	TRBD1	TRBJ2-3	NA	TGTGCTAGTGGTAAGGGCTTGGGACAGCTAAGCACAGATACGCAGTATTTT	CASGKGLGQLSTDTQYF
TRBV25-1	NA	TRBJ1-3	few	TGTGCCAGCAGTGAGACCGGAGGAGGAAACACCATATATTTT	CASSETGGGNTIYF
TRBV28	NA	TRBJ1-4	NA	TGTGCCAGCAGTTCCCCAGGGGATGAAAAACTGTTTTTT	CASSSPGDEKLFF
TRBV28	NA	TRBJ1-1	NA	TGTGCCAGCAGAATTGCCTGGGGGCGTAGGACTGAAGCTTTCTTT	CASRIAWGRRTEAFF
TRBV11-3	NA	TRBJ2-1	NA	TGTGCCAGCAGCTCGAGATACAATGAGCAGTTCTTC	CASSSRYNEQFF
TRBV9	TRBD1	TRBJ1-5	NA	TGTGCCAGCAGCGTAGGACAGGGGCCAAGGCAGCCCCAGCATTTT	CASSVGQGPRQPQHF
TRBV10-2	TRBD1	TRBJ1-2	NA	TGCGCCTGTTCGGACAGGGCAAGGGCTAACTATGGCTACACCTTC	CACSDRARANYGYTF
TRBV7-9	TRBD1	TRBJ1-4	few	TGTGCCAGCAGCCCCCCCGTCGCGGGACAGCAGAATGAAAAACTGTTTTTT	CASSPPVAGQQNEKLFF
TRBV5-1	NA	TRBJ2-7	NA	TGCGCCAGCAGCTTGACACGCGGGGTGTACTACGAGCAGTACTTC	CASSLTRGVYYEQYF
TRBV18	NA	TRBJ1-1	NA	TGTGCCAGCTCACAGAACCAGGGTCCGAACACTGAAGCTTTCTTT	CASSQNQGPNTEAFF
TRBV6-6	NA	TRBJ2-4	NA	TGTGCCAGCAGAGCCCGACAGAAACTAGCCAAAAACATTCAGTACTTC	CASRARQKLAKNIQYF
TRBV7-9	TRBD1	TRBJ2-7	NA	TGTGCCAGCAGCTTATCAGGGGGCTACGAGCAGTACTTC	CASSLSGGYEQYF
TRBV2	NA	TRBJ1-1	NA	TGTGCCAGCAGTGCTGTGACTGAAGCTTTCTTT	CASSAVTEAFF
TRBV2	TRBD2	TRBJ2-1	NA	TGTGCCAGCAGGGGGGGACTAGCGGGGTCGACCTACAATGAGCAGTTCTTC	CASRGGLAGSTYNEQFF
TRBV5-4	NA	TRBJ1-2	NA	TGTGCCAGCAGCTTGCCAGACAAAAACTATGGCTACACCTTC	CASSLPDKNYGYTF
TRBV29-1	TRBD1	TRBJ1-1	NA	TGCAGCGTTTCCTATAGTGGGACAGGTGAAGCTTTCTTT	CSVSYSGTGEAFF
TRBV28	NA	TRBJ1-5	NA	TGTGCCAGCAGTTCCCCACAGGGTTCGAGCAATCAGCCCCAGCATTTT	CASSSPQGSSNQPQHF
TRBV5-1	NA	TRBJ1-4	NA	TGCGCCAGCAGGCGGGCCTACTCGGGTCGGGAGGAAAAACTGTTTTTT	CASRRAYSGREEKLFF